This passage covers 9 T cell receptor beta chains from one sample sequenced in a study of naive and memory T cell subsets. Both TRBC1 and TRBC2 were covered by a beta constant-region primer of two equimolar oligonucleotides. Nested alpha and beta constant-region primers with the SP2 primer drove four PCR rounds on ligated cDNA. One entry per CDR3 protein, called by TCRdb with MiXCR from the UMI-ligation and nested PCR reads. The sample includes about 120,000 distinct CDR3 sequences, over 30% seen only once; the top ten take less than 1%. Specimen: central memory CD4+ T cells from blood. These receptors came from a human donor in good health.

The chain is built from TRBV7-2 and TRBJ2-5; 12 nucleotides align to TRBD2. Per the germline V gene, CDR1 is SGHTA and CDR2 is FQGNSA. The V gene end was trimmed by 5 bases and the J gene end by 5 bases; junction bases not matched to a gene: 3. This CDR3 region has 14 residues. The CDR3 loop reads CASSPSGRGETQYF. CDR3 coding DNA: TGTGCCAGCAGCCCTAGCGGGAGGGGGGAGACCCAGTACTTC. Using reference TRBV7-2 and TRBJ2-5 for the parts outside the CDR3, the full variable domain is GAGVSQSPSNKVTEKGKDVELRCDPISGHTALYWYRQSLGQGLEFLIYFQGNSAPDKSGLPSDRFSAERTGGSVSTLTIQRTQQEDSAVYLCASSPSGRGETQYFGPGTRLLVL.

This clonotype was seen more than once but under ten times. CDR3 sequence: CASSFLTSVNEQFF. In nucleotides, the CDR3 is TGTGCCAGCAGTTTTCTAACTAGCGTCAATGAGCAGTTCTTC. The gene calls are TRBV27 and TRBJ2-1; 7 nucleotides agree with TRBD2. This CDR3 contains 14 residues. Germline V lookup: CDR1 MNHEY, CDR2 SMNVEV (reference sequence). The V and J ends lost 3 bases and 6 bases, in that order; junction bases with no gene match: 5.

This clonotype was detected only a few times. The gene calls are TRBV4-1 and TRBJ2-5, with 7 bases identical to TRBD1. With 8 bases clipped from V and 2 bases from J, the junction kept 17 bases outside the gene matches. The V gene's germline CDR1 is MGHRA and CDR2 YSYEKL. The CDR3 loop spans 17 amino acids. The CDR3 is CASRPTFGTEIQETQYF. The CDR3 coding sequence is TGCGCCAGCCGTCCTACCTTCGGGACAGAGATTCAAGAGACCCAGTACTTC.

CDR3 loop: CASSPGWGDSLNEQFF. The CDR3 region has the DNA TGTGCCAGCAGCCCGGGGTGGGGGGACTCTCTCAATGAGCAGTTCTTC. This sequence joins TRBV5-8 and TRBJ2-1; tentative D call: TRBD2 (6 bases). The V gene lost 4 bases and the J gene lost 6 bases, with 20 bases spanning the gap. CDR1 and CDR2 (germline): SGHTS, YDEGEE. The CDR3 is 16 amino acids.

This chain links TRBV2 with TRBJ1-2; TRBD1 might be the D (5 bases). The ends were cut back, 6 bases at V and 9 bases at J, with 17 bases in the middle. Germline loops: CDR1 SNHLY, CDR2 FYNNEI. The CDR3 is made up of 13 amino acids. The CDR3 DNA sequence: TGTGCCAGCAGGGGGACCTTAAAGCCTCGCTACACCTTC. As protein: CASRGTLKPRYTF.

The chain's CDR3 is CASSRSAGGLGNTEAFF. The CDR3 nucleotides are TGCGCCAGCAGCCGGTCCGCAGGGGGCTTGGGGAACACTGAAGCTTTCTTT. The chain has TRBV5-1 and TRBJ1-1; TRBD1 matches 8 bases. The CDR3 has 17 amino acids. Germline CDR1 reads SGHRS; CDR2 reads YFSETQ. Losses at the gene ends were 4 bases for V and 1 base for J; bases not matched to a gene: 12. Looking up the rest from reference TRBV5-1 and TRBJ1-1 gives the full variable domain: KAGVTQTPRYLIKTRGQQVTLSCSPISGHRSVSWYQQTPGQGLQFLFEYFSETQRNKGNFPGRFSGRQFSNSRSEMNVSTLELGDSALYLCASSRSAGGLGNTEAFFGQGTRLTVV.

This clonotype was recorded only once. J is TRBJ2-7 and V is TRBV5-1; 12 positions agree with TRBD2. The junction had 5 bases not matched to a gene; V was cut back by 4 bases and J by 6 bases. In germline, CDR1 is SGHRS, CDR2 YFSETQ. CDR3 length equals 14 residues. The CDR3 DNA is TGCGCCAGCAGCCCTAGCGGGAGGGCCGCCGAGCAGTACTTC. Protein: CASSPSGRAAEQYF.

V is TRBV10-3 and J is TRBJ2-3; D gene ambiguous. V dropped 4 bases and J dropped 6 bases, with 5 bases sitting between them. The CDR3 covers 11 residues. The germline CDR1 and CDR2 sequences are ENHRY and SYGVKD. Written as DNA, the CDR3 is TGTGCCATCAGTGGGGCCGATACGCAGTATTTT. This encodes CAISGADTQYF.

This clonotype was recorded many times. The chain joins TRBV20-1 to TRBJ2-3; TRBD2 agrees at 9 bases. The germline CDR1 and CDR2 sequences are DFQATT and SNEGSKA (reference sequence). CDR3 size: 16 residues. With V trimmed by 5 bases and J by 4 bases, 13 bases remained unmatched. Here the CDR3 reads CSARPIGTSRADTQYF. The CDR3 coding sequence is TGCAGTGCTCGACCGATTGGGACTAGCCGGGCAGATACGCAGTATTTT.